This is a list of T cell receptor beta chains from one sample in a study of blood T cell repertoires in COVID-19. TCRdb keeps only in-frame clones here, not all; method: immunoSEQ multiplex PCR. The profile shows 100,000 or so clones, around 86% of them singletons. Sequenced material: peripheral blood. These receptors originate from an elderly man with acute or convalescent COVID-19. Both conserved end residues are part of each CDR3. The order of the fields is D gene, V gene, clone size, J gene, CDR3 DNA, CDR3 protein. D genes are given only for firm matches. Clone size, where shown, is once, few, many, or a class for clones that have expanded.

>TRBD1|TRBV3-1/TRBV3-2|NA|TRBJ1-1
TGTGCCAGCAGCCAACCGGGGACAGACACTGAAGCTTTCTTT
CASSQPGTDTEAFF
>NA|TRBV28|few|TRBJ1-5
TGTGCCAGCCAAAACCCCCCAGGTAGCAATCAGCCCCAGCATTTT
CASQNPPGSNQPQHF
>NA|TRBV7-6|NA|TRBJ1-6
TGTGCCAGCAGCTTAGCGCAGGGTCACAATTCACCCCTCCACTTT
CASSLAQGHNSPLHF
>TRBD1|TRBV29-1|NA|TRBJ2-7
TGCAGCGGTCGGGACAGCTCCTACGAGCAGTACTTC
CSGRDSSYEQYF
>NA|TRBV6-5|few|TRBJ2-2
TGTGCCAGCAGTCGCTCCTCGGCGGACACCGGGGAGCTGTTTTTT
CASSRSSADTGELFF
>NA|TRBV5-1|NA|TRBJ2-5
TGCGCCAGCAGCTTGGCCTTGGGGAGAGAGACCCAGTACTTC
CASSLALGRETQYF
>TRBD2|TRBV7-3|few|TRBJ2-6
TGTGCCAGCAGCTTCAGCGGGGCTACGACGACTGGGGCCAACGTCCTGACTTTC
CASSFSGATTTGANVLTF
>NA|TRBV5-1|NA|TRBJ1-4
TGCGCCAGCAGCTTGGGGGCGAATGAAAAACTGTTTTTT
CASSLGANEKLFF
>NA|TRBV7-9|NA|TRBJ2-2
TGTGCCAGCAGCTTAGTCTCAGGGGCCGGGGAGCTGTTTTTT
CASSLVSGAGELFF
>NA|TRBV12-3/TRBV12-4|NA|TRBJ1-5
TGTGCCAGCAGTTTAGACACTAATATGCCCCAGCATTTT
CASSLDTNMPQHF
>TRBD1|TRBV3-1/TRBV3-2|NA|TRBJ2-1
TGTGCCAGCAGTCCAACGGGACAGTCCTACAATGAGCAGTTCTTC
CASSPTGQSYNEQFF
>NA|TRBV7-9|NA|TRBJ2-1
TGTGCCAGCAGCCCGGCGACAGGCCCGTCCTACAATGAGCAGTTCTTC
CASSPATGPSYNEQFF
>TRBD1|TRBV2|NA|TRBJ2-6
TGTGCCAGCAGTTTGAAGCCGGGACAGGGCCTCTCTGGGGCCAACGTCCTGACTTTC
CASSLKPGQGLSGANVLTF
>NA|TRBV12-3/TRBV12-4|NA|TRBJ2-6
TGTGCCAGCAGTCTCCCTGGGGCCAACGTCCTGACTTTC
CASSLPGANVLTF
>NA|TRBV19|NA|TRBJ2-2
TGTGCCAGCGGGACGGGGGCGAACACCGGGGAGCTGTTTTTT
CASGTGANTGELFF
>NA|TRBV27|once|TRBJ2-7
TGTGCCAGCAGTTTGTGGCCTCAGTACGAGCAGTACTTC
CASSLWPQYEQYF
>TRBD1|TRBV5-1|once|TRBJ2-3
TGCGCCAGCAGCTCAGTACAGGGGGGAGATACGCAGTATTTT
CASSSVQGGDTQYF
>NA|TRBV30|NA|TRBJ1-6
TGTGCCTGGAGTGGGGGGGATTCACCCCTCCACTTT
CAWSGGDSPLHF
>NA|TRBV19|NA|TRBJ1-5
TGTGCCAGTAGTATGTACTCAGGGATGGGCAATCAGCCCCAGCATTTT
CASSMYSGMGNQPQHF
>TRBD2|TRBV6-6|NA|TRBJ2-5
TGTGCCAGCAGCCGACTAGCGGGAGTCAAGTACCAAGAGACCCAGTACTTC
CASSRLAGVKYQETQYF
>TRBD1|TRBV19|NA|TRBJ2-3
TGTGCCAGTAGTATGCCGGGACAGGAGTTCACAGATACGCAGTATTTT
CASSMPGQEFTDTQYF
>TRBD1|TRBV28|few|TRBJ1-2
TGTGCCAGCAGTTACTATCGGACAGGGGACTACACCTTC
CASSYYRTGDYTF
>NA|TRBV9|NA|TRBJ1-1
TGTGCCAGCAGCGTAGAGGGGTCTGAAGCTTTCTTT
CASSVEGSEAFF